One sample yielded the 12 T cell receptor beta chains listed below, sequenced in a study of blood T cell repertoires in COVID-19. Assay used: immunoSEQ multiplex PCR; TCRdb lists only in-frame clones, some missing. Among hundreds of thousands of clones listed, around 87% were seen once. The sequenced sample was peripheral blood. These receptor sequences come from a woman between 45 and 65 years old who had recovered from COVID-19.

V and J are TRBV18 and TRBJ2-5; 8 bases line up with TRBD1. The CDR3 contains 14 residues. Germline V CDR1 and CDR2: KGHSH, LQKENI. V lost 5 bases, J lost 1 base, and 3 bases stayed unmatched. In DNA form, the CDR3 reads TGTGCCAGCTCAACGACAGGGGCCCAAGAGACCCAGTACTTC. This codes for CASSTTGAQETQYF.

This clone has only a few counts. This rearrangement joins TRBV19 to TRBJ2-5; possibly TRBD1 for D (6 bases). This CDR3 is 13 amino acids long. The V end lost 5 bases, the J end lost 0 bases, and 7 bases lay between the germline ends. CDR1 and CDR2 (germline): LNHDA, SQIVND (reference sequence). CDR3 amino acids: CASSQGNQETQYF. CDR3 nucleotide sequence: TGTGCCAGTAGTCAGGGGAACCAAGAGACCCAGTACTTC.

This chain joins TRBV5-1 and TRBJ2-2; the match to TRBD2 covers 8 bases. V lost 4 bases, J lost 2 bases, and 7 bases stayed unmatched. This CDR3 spans 16 amino acids. Germline CDR1 reads SGHRS; CDR2 reads YFSETQ. CDR3 residues: CASSLTGGINTGELFF. The CDR3 nucleotides read TGCGCCAGCAGCCTAACGGGGGGGATCAACACCGGGGAGCTGTTTTTT.

The chain recombines TRBV7-2 with TRBJ2-7, with 9 bases aligning to TRBD2. After removal of 5 bases from V and 3 bases from J, the junction contained 5 bases not matched to a gene. The CDR3 runs to 14 residues. Germline V lookup: CDR1 SGHTA, CDR2 FQGNSA. CDR3 protein: CASSQGRGGYEQYF. CDR3 nucleotides: TGTGCCAGCAGCCAGGGGCGGGGGGGCTACGAGCAGTACTTC.

The chain carries TRBV7-8 and TRBJ2-7, with 7 bases fitting TRBD1. The CDR3 covers 15 residues. The germline gives CDR1 SGHVS, CDR2 FQNEAQ. The V segment lost 2 bases and the J segment 5 bases; nucleotides outside the gene matches: 9. The CDR3 sequence: CASSLPGQPPHEQYF. CDR3 coding DNA: TGTGCCAGCAGCTTACCGGGACAGCCACCCCACGAGCAGTACTTC.

On this clone itself: Distinct nucleotide sequences in the sample also encode this CDR3. The CDR3: CASSVDQGRYGYTF. The CDR3 nucleotides are TGTGCCAGCAGCGTAGATCAGGGTCGCTATGGCTACACCTTC. The chain recombines TRBV9 with TRBJ1-2; the D gene is possibly TRBD1 (5 bases). V lost 0 bases and J lost 4, with 10 bases in between. This CDR3 is 14 amino acids long. Per germline, CDR1 SGDLS and CDR2 YYNGEE.

The rearrangement links TRBV7-2 to TRBJ2-4; TRBD2 matches at 8 bases. V lost 4 bases and J lost 7; bases outside the gene matches: 12. Germline-derived CDR1 and CDR2 are SGHTA and FQGNSA. The CDR3 has 16 amino acids. CDR3 protein: CASSSSSSGSRNIQYF. In DNA, the CDR3 is TGTGCCAGCAGCTCCTCATCAAGCGGGAGTCGGAACATTCAGTACTTC.

This chain joins TRBV19 and TRBJ2-3; D unresolved. CDR1 LNHDA and CDR2 SQIVND come from the germline V gene (reference sequence). Trimming cost V 6 bases and J 1 base, with 11 bases left between them. There are 14 residues in the CDR3. DNA of the CDR3: TGTGCCAGTAGGCGGCAGCCGGGCACAGATACGCAGTATTTT. Its protein product is CASRRQPGTDTQYF.

The chain employs TRBV6-2 or TRBV6-3 and TRBJ1-1; D unclear. Trimming removed 7 bases at V and 1 base at J, with 13 bases between. Germline V gene sequence: CDR1 MNHEY, CDR2 SVGEGT. The CDR3 is 14 amino acids. The CDR3 sequence: CASNPQAPNTEAFF. CDR3 nucleotide sequence: TGTGCCAGCAACCCCCAGGCCCCGAACACTGAAGCTTTCTTT.

V usage is TRBV6-5 and J usage is TRBJ1-3; 7 nucleotides match TRBD1. Germline lookup yields CDR1 MNHEY and CDR2 SVGAGI. The CDR3 length is 15 residues. J gave up 1 base and V 6 bases, and 6 bases lay outside the gene matches. CDR3 sequence (DNA): TGTGCCAGCAGACCGACGACAGGGTCTGGAAACACCATATATTTT. It specifies CASRPTTGSGNTIYF.

CDR3 loop: CASSKEAPGELFF. The CDR3 DNA reads TGTGCCAGCAGCAAGGAGGCGCCCGGGGAGCTGTTTTTT. J is TRBJ2-2 and V is TRBV7-9; TRBD2 is a possible D gene (5 bases). The CDR3 spans 13 residues. V lost 5 bases and J 6 bases, leaving 10 bases between the germline ends. The germline V gene has CDR1 SEHNR and CDR2 FQNEAQ (reference sequence).

This clone occurred once. The chain links TRBV6-2 or TRBV6-3 to TRBJ2-7; a weak D match, TRBD2 (6 bases). Germline values: CDR1 MNHEY, CDR2 SVGEGT. Between the trimmed V and J ends, which lost 6 bases and 5 bases, there was a span of 11 bases. The CDR3 is made up of 12 amino acids. As DNA, the CDR3 is TGTGCCAGCAGCCCTAGGAGGGACGAGCAGTACTTC. It encodes CASSPRRDEQYF.